This TCR beta chain stems from a study of shared clonotypes between healthy human individuals. Across the study: Researchers assigned three CD4 naive, three CD4 memory, two CD8 naive and one CD8 memory plate to each donor. The study, taken as a whole, reports: Blood was the only sampled material, and tissue repertoires likely differ. What naive subsets generally showed was a larger estimated richness than memory subsets showed. Generation probabilities were higher for clonotypes shared across all four sorted-subset donors than for unshared ones.

Libraries were prepared by immunoSEQ multiplex PCR; TCRdb keeps only in-frame clonotypes and omits some of them. The data contain under 600,000 clones, roughly 98% of them singletons. Only CD45RO-negative cells positively selected for CCR7 counted as naive CD8 cells, so terminally differentiated effector memory CD45RA+ cells were excluded. In this sample, this clone turned up once. Its antigen is not known. The receptor was isolated from a man aged 25-40 years in good health. Sequenced input: naive CD8+ T cells sorted from blood.

CDR3 nucleotides: TGTGCCAGTAGTATAGACCGGACTAGCGGGAGTTTTCAAGAGACCCAGTACTTC. It translates to CASSIDRTSGSFQETQYF. V and J are TRBV19 and TRBJ2-5; 13 nucleotides line up with TRBD2. Germline CDR1 reads LNHDA; CDR2 reads SQIVND (reference sequence). This CDR3 region has 18 residues. Trimming took 0 bases from V and 2 from J; bases not matched to a gene: 6.